This T cell receptor beta chain was observed in a study of response to subunit inactivated influenza vaccine. This clonotype was seen a handful of times. Its target is not known. Whole-study findings and limits: Every seasonal influenza vaccination brings in few new T cells, the authors suggested.

The CDR3 has 18 amino acids. The V and J ends lost 5 bases and 0 bases, in that order; junction bases with no gene match: 9. TCRdb reanalysed the RT-PCR reads using MiXCR and keeps one entry per CDR3 protein. The sample consists of hundreds of thousands of distinct CDR3 sequences, about an eighth of them appearing once. The chain combines TRBV12-3 or TRBV12-4 with TRBJ1-5; 11 bases match TRBD1. This sequence originates from a man aged 50 to 60 who received an inactivated influenza vaccine. Material: PBMCs from blood, obtained on the day of vaccination. The CDR3 sequence: CASSPGQGAHYSNQPQHF. CDR3 bases: TGTGCCAGCAGTCCCGGACAGGGGGCCCACTATAGCAATCAGCCCCAGCATTTT.